This passage covers 3 T cell receptor beta chains from one sample sequenced in a study of CD4 and CD8 cells across lung adenocarcinoma regions. TCRdb analysed the PCR reads with MiXCR anew, one entry per CDR3 protein. This table holds about 5,200 distinct CDR3 sequences, approximately 50% found once. The sequencing sample was made of CD4+ T cells from the margin of a lung tumor. The receptors derive from a male donor with lung adenocarcinoma. The CD4 and CD8 labels of this study may be unreliable.

J is TRBJ2-3 and V is TRBV4-2; no clear D gene. Between the trimmed V and J ends, which lost 2 bases and 3 bases, there was a span of 12 bases. Per germline, CDR1 LGHNA and CDR2 YNFKEQ. CDR3 length: 15 residues. The chain's CDR3 is CASSQQAASTDTQYF. The DNA for the CDR3 is TGTGCCAGCAGCCAACAAGCCGCCTCGACAGATACGCAGTATTTT.

The table lists this clonotype with a count of one. The V and J genes are TRBV6-8 and TRBJ2-3; D call uncertain. The DNA matches TRBJ2-7 better at its end, which makes the J call doubtful. The CDR3 is 15 residues long. CDR1 is MNHGY and CDR2 is SAAAGT in the germline V gene. In nucleotides, the CDR3 is TGTGCCAGCAGGGCTAGGGAAGGGCACACAGATACGCAGTACTTC. It yields the protein CASRAREGHTDTQYF.

In its sample, this clonotype was seen once. This chain joins TRBV6-5 and TRBJ2-5; D not resolved. Trimming removed 2 bases from V and 4 bases from J, with 17 bases in between. Germline assignment: CDR1 MNHEY and CDR2 SVGAGI. The CDR3 contains 16 residues. The CDR3 sequence is CASSYQVTLKGETQYF. Written as DNA, the CDR3 is TGTGCCAGCAGTTACCAGGTGACCCTTAAGGGAGAGACCCAGTACTTC.